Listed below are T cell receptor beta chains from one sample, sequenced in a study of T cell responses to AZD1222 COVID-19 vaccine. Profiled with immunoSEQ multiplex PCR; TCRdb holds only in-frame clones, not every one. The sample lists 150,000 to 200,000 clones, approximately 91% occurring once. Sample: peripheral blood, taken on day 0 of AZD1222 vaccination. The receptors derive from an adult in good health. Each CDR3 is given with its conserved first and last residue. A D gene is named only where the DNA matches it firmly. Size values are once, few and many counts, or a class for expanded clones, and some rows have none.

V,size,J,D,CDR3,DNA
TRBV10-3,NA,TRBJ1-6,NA,CAISQDGSSYNSPLHF,TGTGCCATCAGCCAAGATGGCAGTAGCTATAATTCACCCCTCCACTTT
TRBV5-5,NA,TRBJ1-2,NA,CASSLGVSGLKGYTF,TGTGCCAGCAGCTTGGGGGTTTCAGGCCTAAAGGGCTACACCTTC
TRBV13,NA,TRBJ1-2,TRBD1,CASSRGQGAANYGYTF,TGTGCCAGCAGCCGGGGACAGGGAGCAGCTAACTATGGCTACACCTTC
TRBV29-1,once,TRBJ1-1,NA,CSVSGITEAFF,TGCAGCGTGTCAGGGATCACTGAAGCTTTCTTT
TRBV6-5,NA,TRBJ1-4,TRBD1,CASSLGQGVEKLFF,TGTGCCAGCAGCCTCGGACAGGGGGTCGAAAAACTGTTTTTT
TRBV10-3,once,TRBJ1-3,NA,CAISEGRSGNTIYF,TGTGCCATCAGTGAAGGCCGCTCTGGAAACACCATATATTTT
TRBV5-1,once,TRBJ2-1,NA,CASSLAGAVGDNEQFF,TGCGCCAGCAGCCTGGCGGGGGCGGTCGGAGACAATGAGCAGTTCTTC
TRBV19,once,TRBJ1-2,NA,CASSIQGLSYGYTF,TGTGCCAGTAGTATCCAGGGGCTAAGTTATGGCTACACCTTC
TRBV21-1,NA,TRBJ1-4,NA,CASTTDGRVNEKLFF,TGTGCCAGCACCACTGATGGCAGGGTAAATGAAAAACTGTTTTTT
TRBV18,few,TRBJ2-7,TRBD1,CASSPRDSPYEQYF,TGTGCCAGCTCACCCCGGGACAGTCCCTACGAGCAGTACTTC
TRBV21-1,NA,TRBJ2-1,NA,CAIHLNEQFF,TGTGCCATCCACTTAAATGAGCAGTTCTTC
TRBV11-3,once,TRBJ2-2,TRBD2,CASSPGGPTGELFF,TGTGCCAGCAGTCCGGGGGGGCCCACCGGGGAGCTGTTTTTT
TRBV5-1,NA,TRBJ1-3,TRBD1,CASSLEGARNTIYF,TGCGCCAGCAGCCTGGAGGGGGCTCGAAACACCATATATTTT
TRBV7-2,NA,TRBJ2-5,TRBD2,CASRNPGLGPETQYF,TGTGCCAGCAGGAACCCGGGACTAGGCCCAGAGACCCAGTACTTC
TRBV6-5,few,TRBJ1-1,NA,CASSSAPLENTEAFF,TGTGCCAGCAGCTCAGCGCCGCTGGAGAACACTGAAGCTTTCTTT
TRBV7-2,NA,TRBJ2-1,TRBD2,CASSSSWGGRLHEQFF,TGTGCCAGCAGCTCTAGTTGGGGCGGGAGGTTGCATGAGCAGTTCTTC
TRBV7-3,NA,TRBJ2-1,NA,CASSPSRYNEQFF,TGTGCCAGCAGCCCTAGCCGCTACAATGAGCAGTTCTTC
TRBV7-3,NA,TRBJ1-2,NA,CASSLFPASGGYTF,TGTGCCAGCAGCTTATTTCCGGCCTCCGGAGGCTACACCTTC
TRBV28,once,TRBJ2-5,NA,CASSFGGSETQYF,TGTGCCAGCAGTTTCGGGGGTTCCGAGACCCAGTACTTC
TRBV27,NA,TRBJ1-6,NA,CASSLWGGNSPLHF,TGTGCCAGCAGTCTCTGGGGGGGTAATTCACCCCTCCACTTT
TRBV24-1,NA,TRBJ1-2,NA,CATSLTLNYGYTF,TGTGCCACCAGTCTCACGCTTAACTATGGCTACACCTTC
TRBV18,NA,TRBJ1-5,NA,CASSPRGFQDQPQHF,TGTGCCAGCTCACCACGGGGGTTCCAAGATCAGCCCCAGCATTTT
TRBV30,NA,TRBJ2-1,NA,CAWTYGHYNEQFF,TGTGCTTGGACGTATGGACACTACAATGAGCAGTTCTTC
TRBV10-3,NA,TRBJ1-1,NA,CAIHGGPGTEAFF,TGTGCCATTCACGGAGGACCAGGCACTGAAGCTTTCTTT
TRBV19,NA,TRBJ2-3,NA,CASSNTDTQYF,TGTGCCAGTTCTAACACAGATACGCAGTATTTT
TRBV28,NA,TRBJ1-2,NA,CASSTSGPSIYGYTF,TGTGCCAGCAGCACCTCGGGGCCGAGTATCTATGGCTACACCTTC
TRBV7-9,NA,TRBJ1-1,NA,CASSLASIKLGEAFF,TGTGCCAGCAGCTTAGCGAGCATAAAGCTAGGTGAAGCTTTCTTT
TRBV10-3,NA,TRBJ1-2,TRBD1,CAISRDRGLDGYTF,TGTGCCATCAGCCGGGACAGGGGGCTGGATGGCTACACCTTC
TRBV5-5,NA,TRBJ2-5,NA,CASSLVGGPQETQYF,TGTGCCAGCAGCTTGGTGGGGGGGCCCCAAGAGACCCAGTACTTC
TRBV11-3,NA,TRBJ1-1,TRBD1,CASSPRTGSEAFF,TGTGCCAGCAGCCCTCGGACAGGGTCTGAAGCTTTCTTT
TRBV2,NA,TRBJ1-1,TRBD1,CASSYRGTEAFF,TGTGCCAGCAGTTACAGGGGCACTGAAGCTTTCTTT
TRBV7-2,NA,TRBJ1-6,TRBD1,CASSSGQGHNNSPLHF,TGTGCCAGCAGCTCGGGACAGGGTCACAATAATTCACCCCTCCACTTT
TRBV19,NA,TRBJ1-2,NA,CASSIGHRDGYTF,TGTGCCAGTAGTATAGGCCACAGGGATGGCTACACCTTC
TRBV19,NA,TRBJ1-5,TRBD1,CASSHRQGWDNQPQHF,TGTGCCAGTAGTCACCGACAGGGCTGGGACAATCAGCCCCAGCATTTT
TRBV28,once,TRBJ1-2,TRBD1,CASSLLGQRFYGYTF,TGTGCCAGCAGTTTATTGGGACAGAGATTCTATGGCTACACCTTC
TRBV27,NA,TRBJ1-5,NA,CASSSQLGQPQHF,TGTGCCAGCAGTTCTCAACTCGGTCAGCCCCAGCATTTT
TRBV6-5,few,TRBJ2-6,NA,CASQLGGAGANVLTF,TGTGCCAGCCAGCTCGGGGGCGCTGGGGCCAACGTCCTGACTTTC
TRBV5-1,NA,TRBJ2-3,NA,CASSLADITDTQYF,TGCGCCAGCAGTTTAGCGGACATCACAGATACGCAGTATTTT
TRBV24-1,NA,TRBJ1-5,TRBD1,CATSDPGQGRNQPQHF,TGTGCCACCAGTGATCCGGGACAGGGCCGAAATCAGCCCCAGCATTTT
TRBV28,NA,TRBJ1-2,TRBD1,CASSLGGQGANYGYTF,TGTGCCAGCAGTTTAGGAGGACAGGGGGCGAACTATGGCTACACCTTC
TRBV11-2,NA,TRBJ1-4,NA,CASSLDEKLFF,TGTGCCAGCAGCTTAGATGAAAAACTGTTTTTT
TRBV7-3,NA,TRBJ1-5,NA,CASSLTATENQPQHF,TGTGCCAGCAGCTTAACGGCGACAGAAAATCAGCCCCAGCATTTT
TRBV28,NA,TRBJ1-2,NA,CASSLGGAGYGYTF,TGTGCCAGCAGTTTGGGAGGGGCAGGCTATGGCTACACCTTC
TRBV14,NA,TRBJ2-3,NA,CASSHPSEEDTQYF,TGTGCCAGCAGCCACCCTAGCGAGGAGGATACGCAGTATTTT
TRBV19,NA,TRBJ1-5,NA,CASTLRGVGQPQHF,TGTGCCAGTACCTTGAGGGGGGTAGGTCAGCCCCAGCATTTT